This T cell receptor beta chain originates from a study of blood T cell repertoires in COVID-19. Clones were sequenced by immunoSEQ multiplex PCR, and TCRdb holds only the in-frame ones, with some missing. The sample has roughly 250,000 clones, around 82% seen once. This receptor was identified in a person aged 65 to 85 with COVID-19, enrolled during active disease. Sequenced material: peripheral blood.

CDR3 nucleotide sequence: TGTGCCAGCAGCCCTGGCGGGGCCAGGGGGCGAGGGGAAAAACTGTTTTTT. Its protein is CASSPGGARGRGEKLFF. The chain is built from TRBV11-2 and TRBJ1-4; 8 nucleotides agree with TRBD1. V lost 5 bases, J lost 8 bases, and 16 bases stayed unmatched. This CDR3 has 17 amino acids. CDR1 SGHAT and CDR2 FQNNGV come from the germline V gene. The full variable domain, in which reference TRBV11-2 and TRBJ1-4 provide the parts outside the CDR3, is EAGVAQSPRYKIIEKRQSVAFWCNPISGHATLYWYQQILGQGPKLLIQFQNNGVVDDSQLPKDRFSAERLKGVDSTLKIQPAKLEDSAVYLCASSPGGARGRGEKLFFGSGTQLSVL.